The clone carrying this T cell receptor (beta chain) was observed at least ten times. Its target is unknown. The CDR3 is 16 residues long. V shed 5 bases, J shed 7 bases, and the junction held 10 bases outside the gene matches. CDR1 and CDR2 from the germline V gene are SGHTA and FQGTGA. TCRdb reanalysed the reads using MiXCR and keeps one entry per CDR3 protein. The sample carries almost 500,000 distinct CDR3 sequences, 10% to 12% recorded once. The sample comes from a study of T cell repertoires in cytomegalovirus infection. Overall study: Carrying CMV and the relevant HLA type showed in public TCR beta signatures. Whole-study findings and limits: Dominant in the ex vivo response were TCR beta clonotypes restricted by HLA-C and specific for CMV.

Input material: PBMCs. The TCR comes from a human donor in good health (CMV status not recorded). Some clones in this sample may be carry-over from other donors' samples. The genes are TRBV7-3 and TRBJ2-1; 11 nucleotides match TRBD2. The CDR3 is CASSPTSGGVWNEQFF. The CDR3 bases are TGTGCCAGCAGCCCCACTAGCGGGGGAGTTTGGAATGAGCAGTTCTTC.